This TCR beta chain originates from a study of T cells in Graves' hyperthyroidism and ophthalmopathy. For the study at large: Peripheral blood samples were taken at initial diagnosis, prior to any treatment.

Study-level points and caveats: The model predicted ophthalmopathy a median about 6.6 months before onset. Patients with ophthalmopathy were separated from those with stable hyperthyroidism by a 13 V-J model.

CDR3 length: 13 amino acids. Germline V gene lookup returns CDR1 MNHEY and CDR2 SMNVEV (reference sequence). Trimming stripped 3 bases from V and 10 bases from J, with 15 bases between. Amplification yielded TCR beta CDR3 regions, with RNA transcripts as the source. When the TCR CDR3 underwent first-round RT-PCR, the HTBI primer set was used. TCRdb itself ran the multiplex PCR reads through MiXCR, one entry per CDR3 protein. This table holds 300,000 to 500,000 distinct CDR3 sequences, over 12% found once. Only a few counts were recorded for this clonotype. What it binds is not known. The source material was blood. The chain is built from TRBV27 and TRBJ1-1; the D gene is possibly TRBD1 (6 bases). This clonotype was obtained from a man aged 50 or older with Graves' ophthalmopathy. The CDR3 DNA follows: TGTGCCAGCAGTTTCCGGTCGTCAGGGGTAGCTTTCTTT. This encodes CASSFRSSGVAFF.